What follows are 3 T cell receptor beta chains derived from one specimen sequenced in a study of Ad26.COV2.S vaccination and SARS-CoV-2 variants. The data were produced by immunoSEQ multiplex PCR, yet TCRdb's version contains in-frame clones alone and is incomplete. The sample records some 420,000 clones, 88% being singletons. The treatment denotes: about 20 received Ad26.COV2.S at low or high dose, single or two shots; a few received placebo; per-sample allocation not given. The samples were gathered on day 63 after the first injection of vaccine or placebo. The sequencing used peripheral blood, collected in a trial of Ad26.COV2.S vaccine versus placebo. These TCRs come from a person between 18 and 60 years old who received the Ad26.COV2.S COVID-19 vaccine or a placebo.

V and J are TRBV9 and TRBJ2-1; D uncertain. CDR1 is SGDLS and CDR2 is YYNGEE in the germline V gene. V lost 0 bases to trimming and J lost 9 bases, with 10 bases between them. This CDR3 is built from 13 residues. For the CDR3, the DNA is TGTGCCAGCAGCGTAGTTCAGGTGGGTGAGCAGTTCTTC. This gives the protein CASSVVQVGEQFF.

V and J are TRBV19 and TRBJ2-7, with 8 bases aligning to TRBD2. Trimming at V came to 10 bases and at J to 0 bases, leaving 5 bases not matched to a gene. Looked up from germline, CDR1 is LNHDA and CDR2 is SQIVND (reference sequence). The CDR3 is made up of 13 amino acids. For the CDR3, the DNA is TGTGCCACTTCGGGGGGGCCCTCCTACGAGCAGTACTTC. This codes for CATSGGPSYEQYF.

This chain connects TRBV19 to TRBJ2-5, with TRBD1 identical over 7 bases. The CDR3 is made up of 14 amino acids. The V segment lost 6 bases and the J segment 5 bases; nucleotides outside the gene matches: 9. The germline CDR1 and CDR2 sequences are LNHDA and SQIVND (reference sequence). CDR3 protein: CASSQTGVHETQYF. As DNA, the CDR3 is TGTGCCAGTAGCCAAACAGGGGTCCACGAGACCCAGTACTTC.